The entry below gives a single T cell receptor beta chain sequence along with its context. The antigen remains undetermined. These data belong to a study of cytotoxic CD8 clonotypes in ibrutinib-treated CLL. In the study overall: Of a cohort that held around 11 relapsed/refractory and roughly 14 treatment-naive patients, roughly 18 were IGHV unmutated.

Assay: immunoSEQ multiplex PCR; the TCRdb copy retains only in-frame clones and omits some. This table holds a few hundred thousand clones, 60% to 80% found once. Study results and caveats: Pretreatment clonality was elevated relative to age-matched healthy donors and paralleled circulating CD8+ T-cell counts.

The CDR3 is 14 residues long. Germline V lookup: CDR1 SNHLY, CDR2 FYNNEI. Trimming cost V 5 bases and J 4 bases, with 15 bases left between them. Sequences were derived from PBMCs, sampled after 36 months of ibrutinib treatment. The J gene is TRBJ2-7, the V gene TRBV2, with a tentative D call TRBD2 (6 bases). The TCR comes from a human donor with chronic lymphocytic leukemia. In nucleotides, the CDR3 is TGTGCCAGCAGTATTGGGACTGGAGGGTACGAGCAGTACTTC. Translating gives CASSIGTGGYEQYF. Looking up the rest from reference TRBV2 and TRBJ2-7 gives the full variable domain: EPEVTQTPSHQVTQMGQEVILRCVPISNHLYFYWYRQILGQKVEFLVSFYNNEISEKSEIFDDQFSVERPDGSNFTLKIRSTKLEDSAMYFCASSIGTGGYEQYFGPGTRLTVT.